This T cell receptor (beta chain) was obtained from a study of regulatory T cells in long-lasting Graves disease. This clonotype was picked up many times. Time point in this sample: newly diagnosed GD, antithyroid drugs for less than 3 months. From PBMCs, RNA was extracted and then used to make the TCR library. Arm-PCR of CDR3 regions and iRepertoire HTBI primers were the basis on which TCR beta libraries were built. From the multiplex PCR reads, TCRdb called clonotypes with MiXCR, one entry per CDR3 protein. Of 560,000 or so distinct CDR3 sequences in the sample, approximately 16% were seen once. CDR3 length: 13 amino acids. Between the trimmed V and J ends, which lost 2 bases and 1 base, there was a span of 8 bases. The germline gives CDR1 DFQATT, CDR2 SNEGSKA (reference sequence). The sample was also linked to a second study, of T cells in Graves' hyperthyroidism and ophthalmopathy. That source reports: A 13 V-J signature model discriminated ophthalmopathy versus stable hyperthyroidism.

This rearrangement joins TRBV20-1 to TRBJ2-5, with unresolved D. The origin of this receptor is a man aged 18-30 years with Graves disease. This specimen consisted of peripheral blood mononuclear cells (PBMCs), obtained at new diagnosis, from a patient treated with antithyroid drugs. CDR3 region: CSARSGAQETQYF. In DNA form, the CDR3 reads TGCAGTGCTAGAAGTGGAGCCCAAGAGACCCAGTACTTC.